This TCR beta chain was captured in a study of beta chain features in type 1 diabetes. Every bit of the isolated RNA underwent reverse transcription, so sequencing read expressed TCRB transcripts. Some clones are missing from TCRdb's copy, which holds only in-frame ones; the method was immunoSEQ multiplex PCR. This table has hundreds of thousands of clones, around 13% appearing once. V was clipped by 2 bases and J by 9 bases; unmatched bases: 8. The CDR3 has 14 amino acids. Germline-derived CDR1 and CDR2 are SGHKS and YYEKEE (reference sequence). The receptor comes from a young man in good health. Sequenced sample: central memory CD4+ T cells from blood. The chain links TRBV5-5 to TRBJ2-7; 10 bases fit TRBD2. The CDR3 region has the DNA TGTGCCAGCAGCTTCCTAGCGGGAGAAACCGGGCAGTACTTC. Its translation is CASSFLAGETGQYF.